The 29 T cell receptor beta chains in this list originate from one sample, sequenced in a study of T cells in lung cancer brain metastases. Profiled with immunoSEQ multiplex PCR; TCRdb holds only in-frame clones, not every one. Of more than 4,000 clones listed, approximately 85% were seen once; the top ten hold about 2.4%. Sequenced material: tumor tissue from the primary lung tumor. The receptor source for this set is a man aged 50 to 59 with non-small cell lung cancer.

The V call is TRBV5-5, the J call TRBJ1-3; 7 nucleotides match TRBD1. Germline V gives CDR1 SGHKS, CDR2 YYEKEE (reference sequence). V was pared by 2 bases and J by 0 bases, with 5 bases of the junction left unmatched. CDR3 size: 16 residues. CDR3 DNA sequence: TGTGCCAGCAGCTTAACAGGGGCCCGCTCTGGAAACACCATATATTTT. As protein: CASSLTGARSGNTIYF.

The rearrangement joins TRBV7-9 to TRBJ2-7; 10 nucleotides align to TRBD1. V lost 4 bases and J lost 4; bases outside the gene matches: 7. Germline V gives CDR1 SEHNR, CDR2 FQNEAQ (reference sequence). The CDR3 covers 15 residues. The CDR3 loop is CASSSVWTGGYEQYF. The CDR3 nucleotides are TGTGCCAGCAGCTCCGTCTGGACAGGGGGGTACGAGCAGTACTTC.

This chain uses TRBV6-7 with TRBJ1-5; the D gene is possibly TRBD1 (5 bases). TRBV6-7 is assigned to the ORF class and has an uncertain function. This CDR3 has 16 residues. V dropped 5 bases and J dropped 5 bases, with 19 bases sitting between them. In nucleotides, the CDR3 is TGTGCCAGCAGTACCATCCGGGGGGACGGTGATCAGCCCCAGCATTTT. Its translation is CASSTIRGDGDQPQHF.

The rearrangement uses TRBV28 and TRBJ1-5, with TRBD1 identical over 7 bases. Trimming at V came to 6 bases and at J to 0 bases, leaving 8 bases not matched to a gene. Germline CDR1 reads MDHEN; CDR2 reads SYDVKM. This CDR3 comprises 16 residues. Here the CDR3 DNA reads TGTGCCAGCAGCGCGACAGGGACTTATAGCAATCAGCCCCAGCATTTT. Translated, it gives CASSATGTYSNQPQHF. The entire variable domain, with the rest obtained from reference TRBV28 and TRBJ1-5, is as follows: DVKVTQSSRYLVKRTGEKVFLECVQDMDHENMFWYRQDPGLGLRLIYFSYDVKMKEKGDIPEGYSVSREKKERFSLILESASTNQTSMYLCASSATGTYSNQPQHFGDGTRLSIL.

This clone was seen only once. CDR3 DNA: TGTGCCACTAAACCCTCGGCGGGACAGTCCTATGGCTACACCTTC. It codes for CATKPSAGQSYGYTF. V usage is TRBV19 and J usage is TRBJ1-2; 7 positions agree with TRBD1. The CDR3 consists of 15 residues. The ends lost 10 bases at V and 4 bases at J; junction bases unmatched: 15. CDR1 is LNHDA, CDR2 SQIVND, per germline (reference sequence).

The rearrangement uses TRBV29-1 and TRBJ2-7, with D perhaps matching TRBD1 (6 bases). CDR1 SQVTM and CDR2 ANQGSEA come from the germline V gene. CDR3 length: 12 residues. The V gene lost 6 bases and the J gene lost 5 bases, with 14 bases spanning the gap. This CDR3 reads CSVAGVGHEQYF. In DNA, the CDR3 is TGCAGCGTGGCAGGGGTGGGCCACGAGCAGTACTTC.

J is TRBJ1-2 and V is TRBV25-1; D remains unclear. The CDR3 is 11 residues long. Trimming pared 2 bases from V and 7 bases from J, leaving 5 bases between. The germline gives CDR1 MGHDK, CDR2 SYGVNS. The CDR3 coding sequence is TGTGCCAGCAGTGAAGGGTTTGGCTACACCTTC. Protein sequence: CASSEGFGYTF.

The rearrangement links TRBV10-3 to TRBJ2-1; D might be TRBD1 (7 bases). Germline loops: CDR1 ENHRY, CDR2 SYGVKD. V was cut by 8 bases and J by 7 bases, with 18 bases left in between. The CDR3 consists of 14 residues. Here the CDR3 reads CAIASRGERNEQFF. The CDR3 bases are TGTGCCATCGCCTCCAGGGGGGAGAGGAATGAGCAGTTCTTC.

The chain recombines TRBV7-9 with TRBJ1-2, with D uncertain. The CDR3 loop spans 13 amino acids. Between the trimmed V and J ends, which lost 3 bases and 2 bases, there was a span of 7 bases. From germline, CDR1 is SEHNR and CDR2 FQNEAQ (reference sequence). The DNA of the CDR3 is TGTGCCAGCAGCTTGAAACAGAACTATGGCTACACCTTC. Its translation: CASSLKQNYGYTF.

The rearrangement links TRBV5-5 to TRBJ2-3; TRBD1 agrees at 10 bases. Germline-derived CDR1 and CDR2 are SGHKS and YYEKEE (reference sequence). V lost 0 bases and J lost 4; bases outside the gene matches: 8. This CDR3 has 17 residues. The CDR3, as DNA: TGTGCCAGCAGCTTGGCCGCGACAGGGGGCTGGGCAGATACGCAGTATTTT. This encodes CASSLAATGGWADTQYF.

The V gene is TRBV5-6, the J gene TRBJ1-6; TRBD1 agrees at 7 bases. J gave up 10 bases and V 4 bases, and 14 bases lay outside the gene matches. Germline assignment: CDR1 SGHDT and CDR2 YYEEEE. The CDR3 covers 16 residues. CDR3 sequence reads: CASSIYRGAGSSPLHF. CDR3 nucleotides: TGTGCCAGCAGCATCTACAGGGGCGCTGGGAGCTCACCCCTCCACTTT.

V and J are TRBV10-1 and TRBJ1-6; D perhaps matches TRBD1 (6 bases). V shed 8 bases and J shed 5 bases, with 19 bases lying between them. The CDR3 is 16 residues long. CDR1 is WNHNN and CDR2 is SYGVQD in the germline V gene (reference sequence). The CDR3 sequence: CASPRGAPSNNSPLHF. The CDR3 DNA reads TGCGCCAGCCCTAGGGGGGCGCCTTCTAATAATTCACCCCTCCACTTT.

The chain is built from TRBV28 and TRBJ1-6; no reliable D call. Germline CDR1 and CDR2: MDHEN and SYDVKM. V was clipped by 5 bases and J by 3 bases, with 14 bases between them. This CDR3 is 16 amino acids long. Here the CDR3 DNA reads TGTGCCAGCAGTACTGTGGGGTTGGACTATAATTCACCCCTCCACTTT. It encodes CASSTVGLDYNSPLHF.

Details on this clone: An end of the junction differs from the germline gene, which may be a read error. V and J are TRBV5-1 and TRBJ1-2; D ambiguous. Germline CDR1 and CDR2: SGHRS and YFSETQ. CDR3 length: 14 amino acids. The CDR3 reads CASSLGRTNYSYTF. The CDR3 DNA reads as TGCGCCAGCAGCTTGGGGAGAACTAACTATAGCTACACCTTC.

As to this clone: Different DNA sequences within this sample yield the same CDR3. The chain is built from TRBV28 and TRBJ1-2, with TRBD1 identical over 7 bases. The V gene end was trimmed by 1 base and the J gene end by 3 bases; junction bases not matched to a gene: 8. This CDR3 spans 16 amino acids. Germline values: CDR1 MDHEN, CDR2 SYDVKM. The CDR3 nucleotides are TGTGCCAGCAGTTTATTGACGGAGGGGGCATACTATGGCTACACCTTC. Amino acid sequence: CASSLLTEGAYYGYTF.

To note about this clone: Compared with germline, one end of the junction differs, possibly owing to a read error. This CDR3 is CASRRAGEGEKLFF. CDR3 in DNA: TGTGCTAGTAGGCGCGCAGGAGAGGGGGAAAAACTGTTTTTT. The V and J genes are TRBV19 and TRBJ1-4, with D maybe TRBD1 (5 bases). This CDR3 contains 14 residues. CDR1 and CDR2 from the germline V gene are LNHDA and SQIVND (reference sequence).

V gene TRBV19 combines with J gene TRBJ2-2, with D uncertain. The CDR3 is 12 amino acids. V gave up 5 bases and J gave up 6 bases, with 7 bases separating them. Germline loops: CDR1 LNHDA, CDR2 SQIVND (reference sequence). Written as DNA, the CDR3 is TGTGCCAGTAGTCTCCGGGCCGGGGAGCTGTTTTTT. Translation gives CASSLRAGELFF. Filled out from reference TRBV19 and TRBJ2-2, the complete variable domain reads DGGITQSPKYLFRKEGQNVTLSCEQNLNHDAMYWYRQDPGQGLRLIYYSQIVNDFQKGDIAEGYSVSREKKESFPLTVTSAQKNPTAFYLCASSLRAGELFFGEGSRLTVL.

CDR3 sequence: CASSLTGDNYEQYF. CDR3 nucleotides: TGCGCCAGCAGCCTGACAGGGGATAACTACGAGCAGTACTTC. The genes are TRBV4-1 and TRBJ2-7, with TRBD1 matching over 8 bases. Losses at the gene ends were 4 bases for V and 3 bases for J; bases not matched to a gene: 5. The CDR3 sequence is 14 residues long. The V gene's germline CDR1 is MGHRA and CDR2 YSYEKL.

This clone was detected only once. J is TRBJ2-7 and V is TRBV29-1; 11 bases agree with TRBD1. The CDR3 consists of 13 residues. From germline, CDR1 is SQVTM and CDR2 ANQGSEA. The V and J ends lost 3 bases and 2 bases, in that order; junction bases with no gene match: 0. CDR3 sequence (DNA): TGCAGCGTTGAGGGACAGGGGGCCTACGAGCAGTACTTC. Translating gives CSVEGQGAYEQYF.

This chain connects TRBV4-1 to TRBJ1-4; D unclear. The ends were cut back, 0 bases at V and 0 bases at J, with 8 bases in the middle. CDR3 length: 16 residues. CDR1 and CDR2 (germline): MGHRA, YSYEKL. CDR3 region: CASSQDYTTTNEKLFF. DNA for the CDR3: TGCGCCAGCAGCCAAGATTACACCACAACTAATGAAAAACTGTTTTTT.

This chain connects TRBV11-3 to TRBJ2-5; 14 nucleotides line up with TRBD2. CDR1 and CDR2 (germline): SGHNT, YENEEA. Unmatched junction bases numbered 3, after V lost 5 bases and J lost 1 base. This CDR3 has 16 amino acids. In DNA, the CDR3 is TGTGCCAGCAGCCCGGGACTAGCGGGGGCCCAAGAGACCCAGTACTTC. It yields the protein CASSPGLAGAQETQYF.

This clone was seen once. The chain carries TRBV5-1 and TRBJ2-3, with a tentative D call TRBD1 (5 bases). Trimming stripped 0 bases from V and 4 bases from J, with 12 bases between. The CDR3 is 15 amino acids. Germline-derived CDR1 and CDR2 are SGHRS and YFSETQ. CDR3 coding DNA: TGCGCCAGCAGCTTGGAATCTGGGGCCCCAGATACGCAGTATTTT. Translation gives CASSLESGAPDTQYF.

The chain employs TRBV5-6 and TRBJ2-5; 14 bases are shared with TRBD2. Germline V CDR1 and CDR2: SGHDT, YYEEEE. Trimming at V came to 4 bases and at J to 5 bases, leaving 4 bases not matched to a gene. This CDR3 contains 15 residues. The DNA of the CDR3 is TGTGCCAGCAGCGGGGGACTAGCGGGAGTCGAGACCCAGTACTTC. Protein: CASSGGLAGVETQYF. Supplemented by reference TRBV5-6 and TRBJ2-5, the full variable domain reads DAGVTQSPTHLIKTRGQQVTLRCSPKSGHDTVSWYQQALGQGPQFIFQYYEEEERQRGNFPDRFSGHQFPNYSSELNVNALLLGDSALYLCASSGGLAGVETQYFGPGTRLLVL.

The chain couples TRBV18 to TRBJ2-1, with 11 bases identical to TRBD2. The V and J ends lost 4 bases and 7 bases, in that order; junction bases with no gene match: 0. The CDR3 runs to 13 residues. The germline V gene encodes CDR1 KGHSH and CDR2 LQKENI. CDR3 bases: TGTGCCAGCTCACGACTAGCGGGAAATGAGCAGTTCTTC. Translation gives CASSRLAGNEQFF.

This rearrangement joins TRBV18 to TRBJ2-5; D is possibly TRBD1 or TRBD2 (6 bases each). Germline CDR1 is KGHSH and CDR2 is LQKENI. The CDR3 extends over 14 amino acids. Deletions cut 6 bases from V and 4 bases from J, with 15 bases between. CDR3 in amino acids: CASSSTGASETQYF. DNA for the CDR3: TGTGCCAGCTCTTCGACGGGGGCATCAGAGACCCAGTACTTC.

The V gene is TRBV10-1, the J gene TRBJ2-3; possibly TRBD1 or TRBD2 for D (5 bases each). The germline V gene encodes CDR1 WNHNN and CDR2 SYGVQD (reference sequence). The V end lost 4 bases, the J end lost 10 bases, and 15 bases lay between the germline ends. The CDR3 loop spans 13 amino acids. This CDR3 reads CASSVGTELAQYF. The CDR3 region has the DNA TGCGCCAGCAGTGTCGGGACGGAGTTAGCGCAGTATTTT.

This chain's CDR3 is CASGVLGAYEQYF. As DNA, the CDR3 is TGTGCCAGCGGGGTCTTAGGGGCCTACGAGCAGTACTTC. V and J are TRBV6-5 and TRBJ2-7; D is perhaps TRBD1 (5 bases). Trimming took 8 bases from V and 2 from J, leaving 13 bases between them. The CDR3 spans 13 residues. Germline V gene data show CDR1 as MNHEY and CDR2 as SVGAGI.

The gene calls are TRBV28 and TRBJ1-4; D uncertain. The germline CDR1 and CDR2 sequences are MDHEN and SYDVKM. V dropped 6 bases and J dropped 0 bases, with 11 bases sitting between them. The CDR3 consists of 15 residues. CDR3: CASRLSWATNEKLFF. The CDR3 nucleotides read TGTGCCAGCAGGCTAAGCTGGGCAACTAATGAAAAACTGTTTTTT.

A note on this clone: Sequence at one end of the junction differs from germline and may be a read error. V and J are TRBV25-1 and TRBJ1-6; 7 nucleotides agree with TRBD1. CDR1 is MGHDK and CDR2 is SYGVNS in the germline V gene. The CDR3 covers 14 residues. The CDR3 sequence is CTSSGQGENSPLHF. CDR3 sequence (DNA): TGTACCAGCAGTGGGCAGGGGGAGAATTCACCCCTCCACTTT.